This entry describes one TCR beta chain. The sample originates from a study of blood T cell repertoires in COVID-19. TCRdb keeps only in-frame clones here, not all; method: immunoSEQ multiplex PCR. The repertoire has 200,000 to 250,000 clones, around 82% of them found once; the top ten carry 3.6%. The germline V gene encodes CDR1 SGHNT and CDR2 YENEEA. The ends were cut back, 3 bases at V and 4 bases at J, with 12 bases in the middle. This CDR3 is 15 amino acids long. The J gene is TRBJ2-2, the V gene TRBV11-3; tentative D call: TRBD2 (6 bases). The sequence was collected from an elderly woman with acute or convalescent COVID-19. Sample: peripheral blood. CDR3 in amino acids: CASSLEGWGTGELFF. CDR3 DNA: TGTGCCAGCAGCTTGGAGGGTTGGGGCACCGGGGAGCTGTTTTTT.